The 26 T cell receptor beta chains listed next were all sequenced from one sample in a study of blood T cells in healthy people across ages. A second PCR, run for about 6 to 11 cycles, used a sample-barcoded 5' primer plus a J-beta primer mix. MiXCR was run by TCRdb on the 5' RACE reads, yielding one entry per CDR3 protein. The sample shows 600,000 to 800,000 distinct CDR3 sequences, 52% of them seen only once. The specimen was blood. The receptor set was obtained from a woman aged 80 or over in good health.

The chain links TRBV24-1 to TRBJ2-1, with D unresolved. Germline V gene sequence: CDR1 KGHDR, CDR2 SFDVKD. The CDR3 covers 14 residues. V lost 5 bases and J lost 6, with 13 bases in between. The CDR3 DNA reads TGTGCCACCAGTGGTTTTGCCACGTCCAATGAGCAGTTCTTC. It encodes CATSGFATSNEQFF.

Ten or more counts support this clonotype. The chain joins TRBV28 to TRBJ2-5; no clear D. The V and J ends lost 3 bases and 5 bases respectively, with 7 bases between them. This CDR3 has 12 residues. CDR1 and CDR2 from the germline V gene are MDHEN and SYDVKM. The CDR3 sequence: CASSLKWETQYF. In DNA, the CDR3 is TGTGCCAGCAGTTTGAAATGGGAGACCCAGTACTTC.

In its sample, this clonotype was seen a few times. The genes are TRBV6-6 and TRBJ2-1, with 16 bases matching TRBD2. This CDR3 has 15 amino acids. V trimming: 6 bases; J trimming: 9 bases; junction bases outside the gene matches: 5. Germline V CDR1 and CDR2: MNHNY, SVGAGI (reference sequence). The CDR3 is CASRGTSGRAFEQFF. In DNA, the CDR3 is TGTGCCAGCAGAGGGACTAGCGGGAGGGCCTTTGAGCAGTTCTTC.

Turning to this clonotype: A read error may explain this, as a much larger clone is one base away. This chain uses TRBV7-9 with TRBJ2-4; no clear D. The ends were cut back, 5 bases at V and 8 bases at J, with 13 bases in the middle. The CDR3 is 13 residues long. Germline values: CDR1 SEHNR, CDR2 FQNEAQ (reference sequence). The DNA of the CDR3 is TGTGCCAGCAGCCTTTACACGAAGGACATTCAGTACTTC. It translates to CASSLYTKDIQYF. The whole variable domain, remainder taken from reference TRBV7-9 and TRBJ2-4, is DTGVSQNPRHKITKRGQNVTFRCDPISEHNRLYWYRQTLGQGPEFLTYFQNEAQLEKSRLLSDRFSAERPKGSFSTLEIQRTEQGDSAMYLCASSLYTKDIQYFGAGTRLSVL.

This clonotype was detected once. J is TRBJ2-1 and V is TRBV5-1; 7 bases are a match to TRBD2. Germline CDR1 SGHRS, CDR2 YFSETQ. After removal of 5 bases from V and 0 bases from J, the junction contained 5 bases not matched to a gene. The CDR3 loop spans 15 amino acids. The CDR3 loop is CASSSPGGSYNEQFF. Written as DNA, the CDR3 is TGCGCCAGCAGTTCCCCGGGAGGCTCCTACAATGAGCAGTTCTTC.

The V gene is TRBV29-1, the J gene TRBJ2-3; TRBD1 matches 7 bases. The length of the CDR3 is 12 residues. The trim removed 7 bases at V and 6 bases at J, leaving 7 bases unmatched. Per the germline V gene, CDR1 is SQVTM and CDR2 is ANQGSEA. The CDR3 sequence is CSANRGQDTQYF. The CDR3 region has the DNA TGCAGCGCAAACAGGGGACAGGATACGCAGTATTTT.

The chain combines TRBV15 with TRBJ1-5; D gene unclear. The CDR3 has 15 residues. Germline CDR1 reads LNHNV; CDR2 reads YYDKDF (reference sequence). The ends were cut back, 9 bases at V and 2 bases at J, with 17 bases in the middle. This CDR3 reads CATSGRGWGNQPQHF. For the CDR3, the DNA is TGTGCCACAAGCGGGCGAGGCTGGGGCAATCAGCCCCAGCATTTT.

With respect to this clonotype: Just one base apart from a much larger clone, this may be a read error. The J gene is TRBJ2-5, the V gene TRBV29-1; tentative D call: TRBD2 (6 bases). This CDR3 comprises 15 residues. From germline, CDR1 is SQVTM and CDR2 ANQGSEA. V was pared by 3 bases and J by 11 bases, with 25 bases between. DNA for the CDR3: TGCAGCGTTGAGGGCGAGCGGGCTAGATACAATGAGCAGTACTTC. It encodes CSVEGERARYNEQYF.

V is TRBV6-1 and J is TRBJ2-5; 9 nucleotides match TRBD2. Per germline, CDR1 MNHNS and CDR2 SASEGT. This CDR3 is built from 15 residues. The ends lost 6 bases at V and 1 base at J; junction bases unmatched: 6. In nucleotides, the CDR3 is TGTGCCAGCAGAGGGACTAGCAGTATCCAAGAGACCCAGTACTTC. Residues: CASRGTSSIQETQYF.

The rearrangement joins TRBV5-1 to TRBJ2-7, with a possible D match to TRBD2 (6 bases). V was trimmed by 0 bases and J by 3 bases, leaving 16 bases between them. Germline V gene sequence: CDR1 SGHRS, CDR2 YFSETQ. CDR3 size: 16 residues. The CDR3: CASSLGARLDDYEQYF. The DNA for the CDR3 is TGCGCCAGCAGCTTGGGGGCTCGACTAGACGACTACGAGCAGTACTTC.

The V gene is TRBV9, the J gene TRBJ2-3; D might be TRBD1 or TRBD2, each matching 7 bases. The CDR3 runs 18 residues. The germline gives CDR1 SGDLS, CDR2 YYNGEE. V gave up 3 bases and J gave up 0 bases, with 20 bases separating them. The CDR3 DNA sequence: TGTGCCAGCAGCGCGATACAGGGAGGGGGCTCGAGCACAGATACGCAGTATTTT. It is translated as CASSAIQGGGSSTDTQYF.

The chain is built from TRBV11-2 and TRBJ2-7; no clear D. The J call could be wrong; TRBJ2-5 is a better fit for the DNA end. CDR3 length: 14 residues. Germline V gene data show CDR1 as SGHAT and CDR2 as FQNNGV. The CDR3 DNA is TGTGCCAGCAGCTTACGTCTTGTGGGAGAGACCCAGTACTTC. Protein product: CASSLRLVGETQYF.

This clonotype was seen ten or more times. This chain connects TRBV5-1 to TRBJ1-6; TRBD1 might be the D (6 bases). The CDR3 is 14 residues long. Trimming took 3 bases from V and 11 from J, leaving 15 bases between them. Germline V lookup: CDR1 SGHRS, CDR2 YFSETQ. The CDR3 region has the DNA TGCGCCAGCAGCTGGACAGTTAACGAGGCACCCCTCCACTTT. Translated: CASSWTVNEAPLHF.

The chain joins TRBV10-3 to TRBJ2-4; the match to TRBD2 covers 8 bases. The J call may be faulty, since TRBJ2-7 better matches the DNA end. This CDR3 comprises 15 residues. Germline-derived CDR1 and CDR2 are ENHRY and SYGVKD. Here the CDR3 reads CAISDRSGSRYEQYF. Here the CDR3 DNA reads TGTGCCATCAGTGATAGGAGCGGGAGTCGATACGAGCAGTACTTC.

This clonotype was detected a few times. The chain joins TRBV10-3 to TRBJ2-5; possibly TRBD1 for D (6 bases). Trimming stripped 2 bases from V and 3 bases from J, with 10 bases between. The germline gives CDR1 ENHRY, CDR2 SYGVKD. The CDR3 runs 14 residues. The CDR3 bases are TGTGCCATCAGTGAGGCCGGACAGAAAGAGACCCAGTACTTC. Its translation: CAISEAGQKETQYF.

Concerning this clonotype: This may arise from a read error, as a much more abundant clone is one base away. This rearrangement joins TRBV20-1 to TRBJ1-5, with D possibly being TRBD1 (6 bases). Trimming shortened V by 1 base and J by 7 bases, and 11 bases separated the two germline ends. CDR3 size: 13 residues. CDR1 and CDR2 from the germline V gene are DFQATT and SNEGSKA (reference sequence). The CDR3 loop reads CSARGQEQQPQHF. The CDR3 DNA reads TGCAGTGCTAGAGGACAGGAGCAGCAGCCCCAGCATTTT.

The chain is built from TRBV28 and TRBJ2-1, with 10 bases fitting TRBD2. Germline V gene data show CDR1 as MDHEN and CDR2 as SYDVKM. The CDR3 extends over 15 amino acids. Trimming took 6 bases from V and 6 from J; bases not matched to a gene: 8. CDR3 DNA: TGTGCCAGCAGGCGAGGGACTAGCGAAGGCAATGAGCAGTTCTTC. Its translation: CASRRGTSEGNEQFF.

This chain links TRBV12-3 or TRBV12-4 with TRBJ2-7; 11 nucleotides align to TRBD1. Unmatched junction bases numbered 12, after V lost 1 base and J lost 7 bases. CDR3 length: 17 amino acids. The CDR3 sequence is CASSLDTGTGGAGEQYF. The CDR3 DNA follows: TGTGCCAGCAGTTTAGACACCGGGACAGGGGGGGCAGGGGAGCAGTACTTC.

For this clonotype: A read error is possible here, since a much larger clone lies one base away. V gene TRBV28 combines with J gene TRBJ2-7; weak D call: TRBD2 (6 bases). Germline CDR1 and CDR2: MDHEN and SYDVKM. There are 15 residues in the CDR3. Trimming took 2 bases from V and 0 from J, leaving 11 bases between them. Written as DNA, the CDR3 is TGTGCCAGCAGTTTACTGGGCGGGGCCTCCTACGAGCAGTACTTC. This codes for CASSLLGGASYEQYF. The variable domain in full, completed from reference TRBV28 and TRBJ2-7, reads DVKVTQSSRYLVKRTGEKVFLECVQDMDHENMFWYRQDPGLGLRLIYFSYDVKMKEKGDIPEGYSVSREKKERFSLILESASTNQTSMYLCASSLLGGASYEQYFGPGTRLTVT.

This clonotype was counted a single time. A much larger clone differs from this one at a single base, so this may be a read error. J is TRBJ2-1 and V is TRBV4-1; tentatively, D is TRBD1 (6 bases). The germline V gene encodes CDR1 MGHRA and CDR2 YSYEKL. There are 13 residues in the CDR3. For the CDR3, the DNA is TGCGCCAGCAACCAAGTTTCAGGGGATGAGCAGTTCTTC. Translating it yields CASNQVSGDEQFF.

This chain connects TRBV10-2 to TRBJ2-3; D is ambiguous. Germline loops: CDR1 WSHSY, CDR2 SAAADI. The CDR3 is 12 residues long. V was clipped by 8 bases and J by 12 bases, with 18 bases between them. The DNA for the CDR3 is TGCGCCAGCTCTTATTCACAAGGTACACAGTATTTT. Translated: CASSYSQGTQYF.

For this clonotype: A much larger clonotype is one base distant, so this may be a read error. J is TRBJ2-7 and V is TRBV12-3 or TRBV12-4, with TRBD2 as a possible D gene (5 bases). CDR3 size: 14 residues. V was clipped by 5 bases and J by 10 bases, with 21 bases between them. CDR3 loop: CASSRAGFQEAQYF. The DNA for the CDR3 is TGTGCCAGCAGTCGGGCGGGTTTTCAAGAGGCCCAGTACTTC.

On this clonotype itself: This could be a read error, since a much larger clone is one nucleotide away. The chain employs TRBV9 and TRBJ2-7, with D tentatively TRBD1 (5 bases). V shed 0 bases and J shed 7 bases, with 14 bases lying between them. CDR1 is SGDLS, CDR2 YYNGEE, per germline. CDR3 length: 14 residues. The chain's CDR3 is CASSVDPIRGEQYF. CDR3 DNA: TGTGCCAGCAGCGTAGATCCGATAAGGGGTGAGCAGTACTTC.

This clonotype was detected many times. This rearrangement joins TRBV5-1 to TRBJ2-1; 7 bases fit TRBD2. In germline, CDR1 is SGHRS, CDR2 YFSETQ. V gave up 0 bases and J gave up 4 bases; unmatched junction bases: 7. This CDR3 is 16 amino acids long. CDR3 nucleotides: TGCGCCAGCAGCTTGGCCGGCGGGAGAGGATACAATGAGCAGTTCTTC. Amino acids: CASSLAGGRGYNEQFF.

This chain uses TRBV11-1 with TRBJ1-5; a weak D match, TRBD1 (5 bases). The CDR3 contains 17 residues. Trimming took off 4 bases at V and 4 bases at J, with 20 bases between the two ends. Per the germline V gene, CDR1 is SGHAT and CDR2 is FQDESV (reference sequence). The CDR3 sequence: CASSSYPGAGENQPQHF. CDR3 coding DNA: TGTGCCAGCAGCTCCTACCCCGGGGCGGGGGAGAATCAGCCCCAGCATTTT.

There are a few counts of this clonotype. The J gene is TRBJ2-7, the V gene TRBV28; 7 bases agree with TRBD1. In germline, CDR1 is MDHEN, CDR2 SYDVKM. The trim removed 3 bases at V and 3 bases at J, leaving 5 bases unmatched. The CDR3 has 14 residues. The CDR3 sequence is CASSLGQLHYEQYF. CDR3 coding DNA: TGTGCCAGCAGTTTGGGACAGTTACACTACGAGCAGTACTTC.